Each of the 16 T cell receptor beta chains below was sequenced from the same sample in a study of Graves' ophthalmopathy and Graves' hyperthyroidism. Researchers took RNA transcripts and amplified TCR beta CDR3 regions from them. Second-round multiplex PCR followed a first-round RT-PCR using HTBI primers. One entry per CDR3 protein results from TCRdb running MiXCR on the multiplex PCR reads. The sample lists some 210,000 distinct CDR3 sequences; approximately 29% were seen once. The material sequenced was peripheral blood. These receptors all come from a man between 50 and 59 years old with Graves' ophthalmopathy.

J is TRBJ1-2 and V is TRBV12-3 or TRBV12-4, with D tentatively TRBD1 (5 bases). V was trimmed by 7 bases and J by 7 bases, leaving 19 bases between them. This CDR3 is 14 amino acids long. For the CDR3, the DNA is TGTGCCAGCACCAAGAGCCAGGGTAGCCTTGGCTACACCTTC. Its protein is CASTKSQGSLGYTF.

A note on this clonotype: Sequence at one end of the junction differs from germline and may be a read error. The chain uses TRBV19 and TRBJ1-2; TRBD1 aligns across 8 bases. This CDR3 region has 15 residues. The germline CDR1 and CDR2 sequences are LNHDA and SQIVND (reference sequence). In nucleotides, the CDR3 is TGCGCCAGCAGCCAGGGGGACAGGAATGACTATGGCTACACCTTC. Encoded protein: CASSQGDRNDYGYTF.

The chain uses TRBV19 and TRBJ2-7; 11 bases agree with TRBD2. Germline trimming cut 8 bases from V and 2 bases from J; bases unmatched to any gene: 5. CDR1 and CDR2 (germline): LNHDA, SQIVND (reference sequence). The CDR3 consists of 14 residues. In DNA, the CDR3 is TGTGCCAGTTTGACTAGCGGGGATCCCTACGAGCAGTACTTC. Its protein product is CASLTSGDPYEQYF.

This chain joins TRBV12-3 or TRBV12-4 and TRBJ2-2; either TRBD1 or TRBD2 may fit D (5 bases each). The length of the CDR3 is 15 residues. V dropped 6 bases and J dropped 4 bases, with 15 bases sitting between them. In DNA, the CDR3 is TGTGCCAGCAGCCCCCCCGGGACGCCCACCGGGGAGCTGTTTTTT. Translated, it gives CASSPPGTPTGELFF.

There are many counts of this clonotype. One end of the junction is discordant with germline, which a read error may explain. The rearrangement links TRBV20-1 to TRBJ2-7, with TRBD1 matching over 7 bases. The CDR3 extends over 12 amino acids. Germline CDR1 is DFQATT and CDR2 is SNEGSKA (reference sequence). Here the CDR3 reads CSASLSGTATFF. The CDR3 DNA follows: TGCAGTGCTAGTCTCTCCGGGACAGCAACCTTTTTC.

This clonotype was detected only a few times. The genes are TRBV6-1 and TRBJ1-1; 8 positions match TRBD1. Per the germline V gene, CDR1 is MNHNS and CDR2 is SASEGT. V shed 10 bases and J 4 bases; nucleotides not matched to a gene: 5. The CDR3 is made up of 12 amino acids. CDR3 region: CATDRGGTEAFF. The CDR3 DNA reads as TGTGCCACCGACAGGGGAGGCACTGAAGCTTTCTTT.

This chain uses TRBV27 with TRBJ2-7, with TRBD2 matching over 11 bases. Germline trimming cut 5 bases from V and 7 bases from J; bases unmatched to any gene: 10. Germline V gives CDR1 MNHEY, CDR2 SMNVEV (reference sequence). The CDR3 is made up of 15 amino acids. The DNA for the CDR3 is TGTGCCAGCAGTCTGGGTACTAGCGGGAGTGGTGAGCAGTACTTC. Its translation: CASSLGTSGSGEQYF.

This clonotype occurred many times. V usage is TRBV19 and J usage is TRBJ1-1, with 7 bases aligning to TRBD1. Germline assignment: CDR1 LNHDA and CDR2 SQIVND (reference sequence). V gave up 8 bases and J gave up 1 base; unmatched junction bases: 1. The CDR3 extends over 12 amino acids. Here the CDR3 DNA reads TGTGCCAGTGGGGACAGGAACACTGAAGCTTTCTTT. Translated, it gives CASGDRNTEAFF. The full variable domain, its missing parts supplied by reference TRBV19 and TRBJ1-1, is DGGITQSPKYLFRKEGQNVTLSCEQNLNHDAMYWYRQDPGQGLRLIYYSQIVNDFQKGDIAEGYSVSREKKESFPLTVTSAQKNPTAFYLCASGDRNTEAFFGQGTRLTVV.

This clonotype was detected ten times or more. The chain combines TRBV7-2 with TRBJ2-7, with 10 positions matching TRBD2. The CDR3 length is 15 residues. Germline V gives CDR1 SGHTA, CDR2 FQGNSA. Trimming cost V 2 bases and J 2 bases; bases outside gene matches: 3. The CDR3 sequence: CASSLLAGVAYEQYF. CDR3 DNA: TGTGCCAGCAGCTTACTAGCGGGAGTAGCCTACGAGCAGTACTTC. Looking up the rest from reference TRBV7-2 and TRBJ2-7 gives the full variable domain: GAGVSQSPSNKVTEKGKDVELRCDPISGHTALYWYRQSLGQGLEFLIYFQGNSAPDKSGLPSDRFSAERTGGSVSTLTIQRTQQEDSAVYLCASSLLAGVAYEQYFGPGTRLTVT.

V is TRBV6-5 and J is TRBJ1-3; no firm D call. Between the trimmed V and J ends, which lost 6 bases and 4 bases, there was a span of 13 bases. This CDR3 contains 14 residues. Germline V gives CDR1 MNHEY, CDR2 SVGAGI. Here the CDR3 DNA reads TGTGCCAGCAGCTTACTGATGAGCGGAAACACCATATATTTT. Its protein is CASSLLMSGNTIYF.

This clonotype was recorded at least ten times. A junction end diverges from the germline sequence, so it may reflect a read error. This chain uses TRBV28 with TRBJ1-5; 7 bases match TRBD1. Germline assignment: CDR1 MDHEN and CDR2 SYDVKM. The CDR3 is 18 amino acids. This CDR3 is CASSRLWTGSKSNQPQQF. The CDR3 nucleotides are TGTGCCAGCAGTAGGCTCTGGACAGGCTCCAAATCAAATCAGCCCCAGCAGTTT. The whole variable domain, filled in from reference TRBV28 and TRBJ1-5, reads DVKVTQSSRYLVKRTGEKVFLECVQDMDHENMFWYRQDPGLGLRLIYFSYDVKMKEKGDIPEGYSVSREKKERFSLILESASTNQTSMYLCASSRLWTGSKSNQPQQFGDGTRLSIL.

The chain carries TRBV5-1 and TRBJ2-7; D possibly matches TRBD1 or TRBD2 (7 bases each). This CDR3 has 15 amino acids. Trimming cost V 1 base and J 5 bases, with 16 bases left between them. Germline CDR1 SGHRS, CDR2 YFSETQ. The CDR3 DNA follows: TGCGCCAGCAGCTTGTCGGGGGCAGGGGGGGACGAGCAGTACTTC. Translated, it gives CASSLSGAGGDEQYF.

J is TRBJ2-7 and V is TRBV29-1; D gene unclear. The CDR3 contains 11 residues. Germline-derived CDR1 and CDR2 are SQVTM and ANQGSEA. V was trimmed by 3 bases and J by 6 bases, leaving 9 bases between them. The CDR3 DNA is TGCAGCGTTGAGGGTGAAGTCGAGCAGTACTTC. Translating it yields CSVEGEVEQYF.

This clonotype showed up many times. The genes are TRBV29-1 and TRBJ2-7; D perhaps matches TRBD2 (6 bases). The CDR3 consists of 13 residues. Per germline, CDR1 SQVTM and CDR2 ANQGSEA. Trimming removed 3 bases from V and 7 bases from J, with 16 bases in between. The CDR3: CSVEGAAGPEQYF. In DNA, the CDR3 is TGCAGCGTTGAGGGTGCTGCGGGGCCTGAGCAGTACTTC.

Many counts were recorded for this clonotype. The gene calls are TRBV11-2 and TRBJ2-2; 8 bases line up with TRBD1. The CDR3 sequence is 16 residues long. Looked up from germline, CDR1 is SGHAT and CDR2 is FQNNGV. Unmatched junction bases numbered 6, after V lost 1 base and J lost 5 bases. The CDR3 sequence: CASSLVQGALTGELFF. The CDR3 DNA reads TGTGCCAGCAGCTTAGTTCAGGGGGCGCTGACCGGGGAGCTGTTTTTT. Filled out from reference TRBV11-2 and TRBJ2-2, the complete variable domain reads EAGVAQSPRYKIIEKRQSVAFWCNPISGHATLYWYQQILGQGPKLLIQFQNNGVVDDSQLPKDRFSAERLKGVDSTLKIQPAKLEDSAVYLCASSLVQGALTGELFFGEGSRLTVL.

This clonotype was observed many times. The chain is built from TRBV11-1 and TRBJ2-2; no clear D. Trimming removed 4 bases from V and 0 bases from J, with 15 bases in between. CDR1 and CDR2 from the germline V gene are SGHAT and FQDESV (reference sequence). CDR3 length: 17 amino acids. The chain's CDR3 is CASSSIPLTANTGELFF. In nucleotides, the CDR3 is TGTGCCAGCAGCTCCATACCCTTAACGGCGAACACCGGGGAGCTGTTTTTT.